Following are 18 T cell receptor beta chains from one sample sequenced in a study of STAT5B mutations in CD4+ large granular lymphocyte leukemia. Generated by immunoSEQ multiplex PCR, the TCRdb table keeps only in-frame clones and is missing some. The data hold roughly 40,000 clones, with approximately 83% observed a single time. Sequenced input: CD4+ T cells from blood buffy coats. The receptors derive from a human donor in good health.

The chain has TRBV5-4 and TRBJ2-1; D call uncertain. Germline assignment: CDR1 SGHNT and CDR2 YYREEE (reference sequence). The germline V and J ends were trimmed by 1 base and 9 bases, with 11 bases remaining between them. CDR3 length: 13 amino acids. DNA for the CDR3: TGTGCCAGCAGCTTGAGTAGCACCGCTGAGCAGTTCTTC. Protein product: CASSLSSTAEQFF.

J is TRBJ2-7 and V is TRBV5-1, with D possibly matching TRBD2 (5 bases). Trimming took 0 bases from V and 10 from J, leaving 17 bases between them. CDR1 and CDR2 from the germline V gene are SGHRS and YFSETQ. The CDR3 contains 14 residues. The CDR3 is CASSLDVTEVVQYF. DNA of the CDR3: TGCGCCAGCAGCTTGGACGTGACGGAGGTCGTTCAGTACTTC.

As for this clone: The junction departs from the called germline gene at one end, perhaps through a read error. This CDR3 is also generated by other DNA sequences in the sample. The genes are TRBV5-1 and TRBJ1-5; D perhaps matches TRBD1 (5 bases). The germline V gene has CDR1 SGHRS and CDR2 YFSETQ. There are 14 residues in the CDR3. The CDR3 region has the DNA TGCGCCAGCAGTTTGGGAGGGGGCAATCAGCCCCAGCATTTT. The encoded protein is CASSLGGGNQPQHF.

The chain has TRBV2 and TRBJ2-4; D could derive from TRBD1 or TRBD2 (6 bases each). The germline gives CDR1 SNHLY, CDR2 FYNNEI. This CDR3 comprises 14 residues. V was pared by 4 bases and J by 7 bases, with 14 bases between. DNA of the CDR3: TGTGCCAGCAGTGTGGAGGGGGGAAGTAACATTCAGTACTTC. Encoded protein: CASSVEGGSNIQYF.

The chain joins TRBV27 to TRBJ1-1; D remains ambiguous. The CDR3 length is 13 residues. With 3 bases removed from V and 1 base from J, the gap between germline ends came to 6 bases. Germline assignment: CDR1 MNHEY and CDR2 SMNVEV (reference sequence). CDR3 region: CASSFLRNTEAFF. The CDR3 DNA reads TGTGCCAGCAGTTTTCTCCGGAACACTGAAGCTTTCTTT.

The CDR3 region is CASSLGTDTEAFF. CDR3 DNA sequence: TGCGCCAGCAGCCTCGGGACAGACACTGAAGCTTTCTTT. The chain is built from TRBV5-1 and TRBJ1-1; 7 bases fit TRBD1. CDR1 SGHRS and CDR2 YFSETQ come from the germline V gene. The trim removed 4 bases at V and 3 bases at J, leaving 3 bases unmatched. The CDR3 loop spans 13 amino acids.

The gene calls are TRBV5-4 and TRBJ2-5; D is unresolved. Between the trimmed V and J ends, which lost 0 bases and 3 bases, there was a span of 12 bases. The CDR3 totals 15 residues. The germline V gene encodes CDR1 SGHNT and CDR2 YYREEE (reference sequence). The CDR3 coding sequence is TGTGCCAGCAGCTTGGGAGGAAGTTCGGAAGAGACCCAGTACTTC. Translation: CASSLGGSSEETQYF. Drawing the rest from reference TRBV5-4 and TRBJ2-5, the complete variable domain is ETGVTQSPTHLIKTRGQQVTLRCSSQSGHNTVSWYQQALGQGPQFIFQYYREEENGRGNFPPRFSGLQFPNYSSELNVNALELDDSALYLCASSLGGSSEETQYFGPGTRLLVL.

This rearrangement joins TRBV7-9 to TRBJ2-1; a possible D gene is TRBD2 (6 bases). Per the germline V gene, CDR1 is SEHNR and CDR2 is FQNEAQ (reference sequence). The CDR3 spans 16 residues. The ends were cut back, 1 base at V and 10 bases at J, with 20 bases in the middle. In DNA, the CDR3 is TGTGCCAGCAGCTTAGGGCCCCCGCAGGAGGGGAGGGAGCAGTTCTTC. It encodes CASSLGPPQEGREQFF.

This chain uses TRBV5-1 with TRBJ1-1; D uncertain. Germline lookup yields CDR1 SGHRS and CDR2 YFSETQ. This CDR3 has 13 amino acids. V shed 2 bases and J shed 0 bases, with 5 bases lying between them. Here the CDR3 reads CASSFGLNTEAFF. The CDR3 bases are TGCGCCAGCAGCTTTGGACTGAACACTGAAGCTTTCTTT.

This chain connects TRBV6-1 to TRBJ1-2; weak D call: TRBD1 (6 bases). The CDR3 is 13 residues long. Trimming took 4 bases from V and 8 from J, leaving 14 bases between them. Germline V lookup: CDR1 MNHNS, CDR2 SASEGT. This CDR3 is CASSGTGFGGYTF. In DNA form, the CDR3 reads TGTGCCAGCAGTGGAACAGGGTTCGGAGGCTACACCTTC.

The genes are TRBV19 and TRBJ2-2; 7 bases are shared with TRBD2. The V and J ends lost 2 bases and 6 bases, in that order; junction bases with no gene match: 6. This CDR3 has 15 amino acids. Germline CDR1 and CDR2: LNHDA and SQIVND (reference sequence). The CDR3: CASSISGGSAGELFF. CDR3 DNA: TGTGCCAGTAGTATATCGGGGGGTTCGGCCGGGGAGCTGTTTTTT.

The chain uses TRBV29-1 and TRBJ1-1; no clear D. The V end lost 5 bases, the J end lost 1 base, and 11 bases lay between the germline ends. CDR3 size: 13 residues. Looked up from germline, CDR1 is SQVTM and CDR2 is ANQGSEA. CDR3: CSVKPRENTEAFF. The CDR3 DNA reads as TGCAGCGTTAAACCGAGGGAGAACACTGAAGCTTTCTTT.

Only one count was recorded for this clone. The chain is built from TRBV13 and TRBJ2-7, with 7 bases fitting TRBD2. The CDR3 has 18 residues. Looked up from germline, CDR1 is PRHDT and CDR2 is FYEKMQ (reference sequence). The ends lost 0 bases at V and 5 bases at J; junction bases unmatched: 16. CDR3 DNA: TGTGCCAGCAGCTTAGGTCCCCCCCGGGGAGCGGGAATCAACGAGCAGTACTTC. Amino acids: CASSLGPPRGAGINEQYF.

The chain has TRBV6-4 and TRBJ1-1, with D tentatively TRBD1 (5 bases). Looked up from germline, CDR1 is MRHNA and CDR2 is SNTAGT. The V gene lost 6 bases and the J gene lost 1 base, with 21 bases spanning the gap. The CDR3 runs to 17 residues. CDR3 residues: CASSVPRDLGANTEAFF. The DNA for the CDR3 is TGTGCCAGCAGCGTACCGCGGGATCTTGGGGCGAACACTGAAGCTTTCTTT.

The CDR3 loop reads CASSLGVGEKLFF. CDR3 nucleotide sequence: TGTGCCAGCAGCTTAGGGGTGGGTGAAAAACTGTTTTTT. The genes are TRBV11-2 and TRBJ1-4, with D uncertain. Germline V gives CDR1 SGHAT, CDR2 FQNNGV. Trimming took off 1 base at V and 7 bases at J, with 7 bases between the two ends. The CDR3 covers 13 residues.

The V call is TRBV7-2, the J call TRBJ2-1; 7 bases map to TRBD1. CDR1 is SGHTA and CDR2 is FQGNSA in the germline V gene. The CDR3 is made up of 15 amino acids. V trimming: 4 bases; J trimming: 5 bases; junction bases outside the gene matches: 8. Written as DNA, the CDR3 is TGTGCCAGCAGCTCCCGGGACAGTGGGAACAATGAGCAGTTCTTC. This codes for CASSSRDSGNNEQFF.

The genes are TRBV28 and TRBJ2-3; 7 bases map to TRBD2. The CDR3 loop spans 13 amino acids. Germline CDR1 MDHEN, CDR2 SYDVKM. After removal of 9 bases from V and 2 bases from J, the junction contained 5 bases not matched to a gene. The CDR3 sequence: CASDTSVTDTQYF. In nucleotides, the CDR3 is TGTGCCAGTGATACTAGCGTCACAGATACGCAGTATTTT.

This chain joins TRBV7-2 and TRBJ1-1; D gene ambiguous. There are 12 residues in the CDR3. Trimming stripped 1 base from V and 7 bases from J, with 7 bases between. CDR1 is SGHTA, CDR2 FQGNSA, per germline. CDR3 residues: CASSLVGVEAFF. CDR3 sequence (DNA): TGTGCCAGCAGCTTAGTCGGTGTTGAAGCTTTCTTT.